This TCR beta chain was recovered during a study of blood T cell repertoires in COVID-19. At the level of the study: From the United States, Italy and Spain came samples of acute and convalescent COVID-19.

CDR3 size: 16 residues. V gave up 3 bases and J gave up 5 bases; unmatched junction bases: 9. Germline V gives CDR1 WNHNN, CDR2 SYGVQD (reference sequence). Original analysis: Scientists estimated how many nucleated cells there were by amplifying reference gene primers. Assay: immunoSEQ multiplex PCR; the TCRdb copy retains only in-frame clones and omits some. Clone size and V and J calls were adopted from that table, with D and trimming inferred from the DNA. Of a few hundred thousand clones listed, approximately 89% are singletons. The rearrangement joins TRBV10-1 to TRBJ2-1; 8 bases are shared with TRBD2. The clonotype originates from a woman aged 60-70 years with COVID-19, enrolled during active disease. Sequenced input: peripheral blood. The CDR3 DNA reads as TGCGCCAGCAGTGAACGGCGTCCGGGACTAGACAATGAGCAGTTCTTC. Translated: CASSERRPGLDNEQFF.